This T cell receptor beta chain was captured by sequencing in a study of shared clonotypes between healthy human individuals. Study-level results: What naive subsets generally showed was a larger estimated richness than memory subsets showed. Tissues were not sampled, only blood, and their repertoires likely differ.

Worth noting for this clone: The antigen remains unidentified.

Splitting the CD4+ cells yielded a CD45RA+ naive subset and a CD45RA-negative memory subset. Once extracted for a subset, genomic DNA was divided evenly among several immunoSEQ plates. Clones were sequenced by immunoSEQ multiplex PCR, and TCRdb holds only the in-frame ones, with some missing. The table shows about 610,000 clones, with approximately 97% occurring only once. CDR1 is SNHLY and CDR2 is FYNNEI in the germline V gene. V lost 6 bases to trimming and J lost 7 bases; unmatched junction nucleotides: 2. CDR3 length: 13 amino acids. The source of this sequence is a woman aged 25 to 39 in good health. The chain joins TRBV2 to TRBJ2-1; 11 bases line up with TRBD2. The sequenced sample was naive CD4+ T cells sorted from blood. The subset: CD45RA+ positively selected. Here the CDR3 DNA reads TGTGCCAGCAGACTAGCGGGAGTTAATGAGCAGTTCTTC. The encoded protein is CASRLAGVNEQFF.